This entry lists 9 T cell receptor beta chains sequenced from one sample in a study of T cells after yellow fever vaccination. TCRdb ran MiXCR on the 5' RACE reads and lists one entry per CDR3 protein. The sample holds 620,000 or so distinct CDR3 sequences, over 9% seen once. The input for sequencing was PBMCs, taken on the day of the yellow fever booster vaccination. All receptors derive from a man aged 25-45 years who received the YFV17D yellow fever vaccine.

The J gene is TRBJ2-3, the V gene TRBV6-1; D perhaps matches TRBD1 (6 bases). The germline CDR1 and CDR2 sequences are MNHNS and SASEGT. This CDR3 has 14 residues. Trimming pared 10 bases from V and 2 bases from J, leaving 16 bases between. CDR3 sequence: CANSRGPDTDTQYF. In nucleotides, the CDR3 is TGTGCCAACTCCAGGGGTCCAGACACAGATACGCAGTATTTT.

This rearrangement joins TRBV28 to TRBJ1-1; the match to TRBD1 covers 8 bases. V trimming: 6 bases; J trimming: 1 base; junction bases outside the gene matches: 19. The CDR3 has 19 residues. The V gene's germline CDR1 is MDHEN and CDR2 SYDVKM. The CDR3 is CASRREGGQVSSKNTEAFF. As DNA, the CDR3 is TGTGCCAGCAGGCGAGAGGGGGGACAGGTATCATCAAAGAACACTGAAGCTTTCTTT.

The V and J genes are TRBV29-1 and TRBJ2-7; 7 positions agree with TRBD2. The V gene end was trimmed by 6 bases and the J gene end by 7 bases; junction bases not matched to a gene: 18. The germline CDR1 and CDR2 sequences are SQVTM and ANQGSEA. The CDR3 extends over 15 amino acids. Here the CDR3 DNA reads TGCAGCGTGGGGATGAGGGTAGCGGGTGCTGGGGAGCAGTACTTC. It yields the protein CSVGMRVAGAGEQYF.

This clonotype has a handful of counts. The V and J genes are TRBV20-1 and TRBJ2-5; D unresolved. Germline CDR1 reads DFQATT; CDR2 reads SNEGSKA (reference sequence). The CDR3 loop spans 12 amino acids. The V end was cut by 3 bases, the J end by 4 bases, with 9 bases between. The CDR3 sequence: CSARATVETQYF. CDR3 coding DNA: TGCAGTGCTAGGGCCACAGTAGAGACCCAGTACTTC.

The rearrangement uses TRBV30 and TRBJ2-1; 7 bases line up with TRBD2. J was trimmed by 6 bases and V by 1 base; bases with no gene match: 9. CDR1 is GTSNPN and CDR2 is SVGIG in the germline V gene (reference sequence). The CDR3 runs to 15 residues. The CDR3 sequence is CAWSAQAGRVNEQFF. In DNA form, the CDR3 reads TGTGCCTGGAGTGCCCAAGCGGGACGGGTCAATGAGCAGTTCTTC.

This chain's CDR3 is CASSGDLQGVQYF. CDR3 in DNA: TGTGCCAGCAGTGGCGACCTTCAGGGGGTGCAGTATTTT. J is TRBJ2-3 and V is TRBV27, with TRBD1 identical over 7 bases. Trimming removed 5 bases from V and 11 bases from J; junction bases left unmatched: 10. CDR3 length equals 13 residues. Per germline, CDR1 MNHEY and CDR2 SMNVEV (reference sequence).

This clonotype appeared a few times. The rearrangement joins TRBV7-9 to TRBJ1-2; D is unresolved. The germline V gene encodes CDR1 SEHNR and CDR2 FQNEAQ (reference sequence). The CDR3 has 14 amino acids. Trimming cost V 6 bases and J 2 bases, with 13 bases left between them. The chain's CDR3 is CASRKDQANYGYTF. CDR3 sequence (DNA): TGTGCCAGCAGAAAAGACCAAGCCAACTATGGCTACACCTTC.

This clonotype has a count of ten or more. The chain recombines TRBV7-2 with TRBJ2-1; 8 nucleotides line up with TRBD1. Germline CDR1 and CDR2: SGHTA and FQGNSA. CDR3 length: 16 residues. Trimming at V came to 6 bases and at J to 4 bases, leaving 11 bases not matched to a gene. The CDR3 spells CASSRIGQGWYNEQFF. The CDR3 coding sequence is TGTGCCAGCAGTCGAATCGGACAGGGTTGGTACAATGAGCAGTTCTTC. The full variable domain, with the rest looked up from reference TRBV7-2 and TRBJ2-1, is GAGVSQSPSNKVTEKGKDVELRCDPISGHTALYWYRQSLGQGLEFLIYFQGNSAPDKSGLPSDRFSAERTGGSVSTLTIQRTQQEDSAVYLCASSRIGQGWYNEQFFGPGTRLTVL.

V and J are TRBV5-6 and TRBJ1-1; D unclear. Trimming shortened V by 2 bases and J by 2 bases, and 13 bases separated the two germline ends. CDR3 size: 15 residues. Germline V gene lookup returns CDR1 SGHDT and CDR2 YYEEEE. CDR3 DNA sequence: TGTGCCAGCAGCTTTTCTCGGCGGATTAACACTGAAGCTTTCTTT. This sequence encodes CASSFSRRINTEAFF.